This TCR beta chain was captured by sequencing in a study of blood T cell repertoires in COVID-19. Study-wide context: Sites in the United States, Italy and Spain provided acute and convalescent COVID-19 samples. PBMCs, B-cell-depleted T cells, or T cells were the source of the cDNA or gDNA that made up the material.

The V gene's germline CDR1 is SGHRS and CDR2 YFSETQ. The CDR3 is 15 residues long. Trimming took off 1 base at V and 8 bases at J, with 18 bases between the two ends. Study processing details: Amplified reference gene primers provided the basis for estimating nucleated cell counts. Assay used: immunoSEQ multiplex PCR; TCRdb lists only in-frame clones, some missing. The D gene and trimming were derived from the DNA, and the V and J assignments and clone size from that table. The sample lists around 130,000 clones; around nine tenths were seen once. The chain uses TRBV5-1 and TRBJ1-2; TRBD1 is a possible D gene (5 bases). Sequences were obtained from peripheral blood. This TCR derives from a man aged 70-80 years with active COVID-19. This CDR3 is CASSLNSAGRGGYTF. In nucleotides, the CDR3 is TGCGCCAGCAGCTTGAACTCGGCAGGGAGGGGCGGCTACACCTTC.